This T cell receptor beta chain was observed in a study of human T cells and chemical hapten exposure. The authors' processing: From about 22,000 to 700,000 TCRs were found per sample, with a median of about 100,000. TCRdb reprocessed the 5' RACE reads via MiXCR and lists one record per CDR3 protein. TCRdb, not the original authors, processed these V and J calls. The table shows roughly 110,000 distinct CDR3 sequences, with roughly 18% occurring only once. The total RNA was obtained from whole blood that was not fractionated. Trimming pared 6 bases from V and 0 bases from J, leaving 14 bases between. CDR1 and CDR2 (germline): SQVTM, ANQGSEA. The CDR3 is 14 amino acids.

J is TRBJ1-1 and V is TRBV29-1; no firm D call. The receptor's source is a human donor in good health. CDR3 sequence: CSVRTGTMNTEAFF. The CDR3 coding sequence is TGCAGCGTCCGGACCGGTACCATGAACACTGAAGCTTTCTTT.